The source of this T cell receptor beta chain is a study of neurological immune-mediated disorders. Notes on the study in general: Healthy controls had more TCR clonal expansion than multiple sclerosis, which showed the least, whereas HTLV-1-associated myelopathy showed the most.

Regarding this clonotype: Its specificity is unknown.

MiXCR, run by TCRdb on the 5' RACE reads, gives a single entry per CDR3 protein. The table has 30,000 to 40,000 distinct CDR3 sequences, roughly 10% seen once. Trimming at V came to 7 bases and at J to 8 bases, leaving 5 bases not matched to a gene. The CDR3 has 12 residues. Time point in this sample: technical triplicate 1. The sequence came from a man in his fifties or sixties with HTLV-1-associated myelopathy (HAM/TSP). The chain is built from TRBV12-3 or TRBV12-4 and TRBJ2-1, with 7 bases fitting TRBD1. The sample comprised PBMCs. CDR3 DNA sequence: TGTGCCAGCACACAGGGGTACGATGAGCAGTTCTTC. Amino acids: CASTQGYDEQFF.